The clone carrying this T cell receptor beta chain was counted once. The record originates from a study of blood T cell repertoires in COVID-19. Study-level information: There were acute and convalescent COVID-19 samples, and they came from the United States, Italy and Spain.

Germline lookup yields CDR1 LNHDA and CDR2 SQIVND (reference sequence). The CDR3 extends over 16 amino acids. Between the trimmed V and J ends, which lost 5 bases and 10 bases, there was a span of 23 bases. Sequencing was performed with immunoSEQ multiplex PCR; in TCRdb, only in-frame clones are kept and a portion is missing. In the table there are some 510,000 clones, approximately 87% of which are singletons. V and J are TRBV19 and TRBJ1-4; tentative D call: TRBD1 (6 bases). The receptor was isolated from a woman in her forties who had recovered from COVID-19. Sequencing was carried out using PBMCs or T cells enriched from blood (not recorded which). Written as DNA, the CDR3 is TGTGCCAGTAGTCCTCAAAATCAGGGGAGCCCCGTAAAACTGTTTTTT. It codes for CASSPQNQGSPVKLFF.